The TCR beta chain described here comes from a study of control samples from healthy donors and cancer patients (TCRdb year 2020). Concerning this clone itself: Its antigen is still unknown. No much larger clone is present one base from it, and per-base qualities are unavailable.

Trimming leaves V shorter by 5 bases and J shorter by 0 bases, with the junction holding 6 bases beyond the gene matches. Taken from cysteine to phenylalanine, the CDR3 has 17 residues. The sequence is cut down to CDR3 DNA, 51 bases in frame from base 1. CDR1 and CDR2 (KGHSH, LQKENI) derive from the germline V gene. The library was generated by the immunoSEQ multiplex PCR assay. Imported from immuneACCESS, the table was reduced by TCRdb to in-frame sequences with V and J called. These copies leave out some clones; in studies compared against another copy, an unresolved V gene accounts for under half, and the cause of the remainder is not known. This sample gives about 94,000 clones in total; about nine tenths of them show up just once. The biggest ten clones account for 3.5% to 4.5% of the sample.

Input material: blood. The receptor was derived from a woman under 30 in good health. The rearrangement combines TRBV18 with TRBJ1-6, and 8 bases in between align with TRBD1. The nucleotide sequence is given as TGTGCCAGCTCAGTAGGGACAGGCCACTCCTATAATTCACCCCTCCACTTT. Its amino acids are CASSVGTGHSYNSPLHF.